The sequence of this TCR beta chain was determined in a study of T-cell reconstitution after alpha-beta-depleted transplantation in children. During its preparation, the TCRbeta library received unique molecular identifiers. TCRdb re-called the PCR reads through MiXCR, storing one row per CDR3 protein. Of approximately 340,000 distinct CDR3 sequences detected, over 9% appear once; the ten largest clones hold approximately 2.3%. This clonotype has just a few counts. This TCR derives from a human donor who donated a stem cell graft to a child with acute lymphoblastic leukemia. The source was PBMCs from the stem cell graft donor, collected from the stem cell graft.

The chain's CDR3 is CASSSGDVSYEQYF. The CDR3, as DNA: TGTGCCAGCAGTTCAGGTGATGTCTCCTACGAGCAGTACTTC. The chain employs TRBV28 and TRBJ2-7; D is unresolved. The CDR3 loop spans 14 amino acids. Looked up from germline, CDR1 is MDHEN and CDR2 is SYDVKM. Trimming stripped 4 bases from V and 0 bases from J, with 10 bases between.